The T cell receptor beta chain under discussion was sequenced for a study of response to subunit inactivated influenza vaccine. Study-wide findings and caveats: Each seasonal influenza vaccination recruits few new T cells, the authors suggested.

Trimming pared 1 base from V and 0 bases from J, leaving 10 bases between. The CDR3 is 16 residues long. CDR1 and CDR2 from the germline V gene are MNHEY and SMNVEV (reference sequence). One entry per CDR3 protein results from TCRdb running MiXCR on the RT-PCR reads. The table has approximately 160,000 distinct CDR3 sequences, about 10% seen once. Regarding this clonotype: The antigen remains undetermined.

The sequenced sample was CD8+ T cells sorted from PBMCs, obtained less than 30 months after vaccination. This TCR was recovered from a man aged 45 to 75 who received an inactivated influenza vaccine. This rearrangement joins TRBV27 to TRBJ2-1, with a tentative D call TRBD2 (7 bases). The CDR3 nucleotides read TGTGCCAGCAGTTTATACGGGGGGCTCTCCTACAATGAGCAGTTCTTC. Its translation is CASSLYGGLSYNEQFF.